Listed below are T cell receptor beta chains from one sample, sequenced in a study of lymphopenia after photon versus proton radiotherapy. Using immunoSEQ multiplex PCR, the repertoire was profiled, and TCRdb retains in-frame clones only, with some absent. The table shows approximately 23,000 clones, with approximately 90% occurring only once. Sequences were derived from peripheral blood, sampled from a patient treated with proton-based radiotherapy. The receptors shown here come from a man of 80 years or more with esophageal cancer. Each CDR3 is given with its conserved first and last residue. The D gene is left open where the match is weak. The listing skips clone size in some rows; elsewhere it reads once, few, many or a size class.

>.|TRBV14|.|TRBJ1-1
TGTGCCAGCAGCCAAGATCTGGGGGCGACTGAAGCTTTCTTT
CASSQDLGATEAFF
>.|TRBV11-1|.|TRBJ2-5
TGTGCCAGCAGCTTAGGAAACCAAGAGACCCAGTACTTC
CASSLGNQETQYF
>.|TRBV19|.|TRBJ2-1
TGTGCCAGTAGTATAGGGGGGGCCCCGGTGGATGAGCAGTTCTTC
CASSIGGAPVDEQFF
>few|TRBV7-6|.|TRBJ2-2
TGTGCCAGCAGCCGAGAGAGGACAGTACACGGGGAGCTGTTTTTT
CASSRERTVHGELFF
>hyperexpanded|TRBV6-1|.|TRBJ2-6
TGTGCCAGCAGTGAACAGGGCTATGGGGCCAACGTCCTGACTTTC
CASSEQGYGANVLTF
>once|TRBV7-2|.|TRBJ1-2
TGTGCCAGCAGCTTTTCGTCTTATGGCTACACCTTC
CASSFSSYGYTF
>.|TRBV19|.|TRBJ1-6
TGTGCCAGTAGTAACCCGGACGGACGACGTAATTCACCCCTCCACTTT
CASSNPDGRRNSPLHF
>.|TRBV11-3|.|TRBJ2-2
TGTGCCAGCACCCGAGGGGGGCGGTCGGGCACCGGGGAGCTGTTTTTT
CASTRGGRSGTGELFF
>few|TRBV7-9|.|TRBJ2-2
TGTGCCAGCAGCCTTGGACAGATCCGGGAGCTGTTTTTT
CASSLGQIRELFF
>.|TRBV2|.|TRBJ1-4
TGTGCCAGCAGTGCAACAACAGGGCGAGCAACTAATGAAAAACTGTTTTTT
CASSATTGRATNEKLFF
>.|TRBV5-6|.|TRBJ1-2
TGTGCCAGCAGGCGACTGACATCGACCTATGGCTACACCTTC
CASRRLTSTYGYTF
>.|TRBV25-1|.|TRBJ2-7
TGTGCCAGCAGTGGTACGACAGGAGTTCCCGACGAGCAGTACTTC
CASSGTTGVPDEQYF
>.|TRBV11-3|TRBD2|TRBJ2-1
TGTGCCAGCAGCTTAGGGTCTAGCGGGATTGTTGAGCAGTTCTTC
CASSLGSSGIVEQFF
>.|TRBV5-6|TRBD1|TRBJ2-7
TGTGCCAGCAGCTTTCCCCCCCATGACAGGGCCTCCTACGAGCAGTACTTC
CASSFPPHDRASYEQYF
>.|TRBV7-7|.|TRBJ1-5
TGTGCTAGCAGCTTAGGACGCAACCAGCCCCAGCATTTT
CASSLGRNQPQHF
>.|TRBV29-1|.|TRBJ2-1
TGCAGCGGTAGACTTGATTTGGCCAATGAGCAGTTCTTC
CSGRLDLANEQFF
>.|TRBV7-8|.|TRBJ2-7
TGTGCCAGCATCCCACCTCGTTCGTACGAGCAGTACTTC
CASIPPRSYEQYF
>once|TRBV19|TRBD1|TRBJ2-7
TGTGCCAGTAGCATCCGGGACAGGGTTCCCTACGAGCAGTACTTC
CASSIRDRVPYEQYF
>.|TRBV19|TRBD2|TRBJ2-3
TGTGCCAGTACCAAGGGAGGGAGCGGCCGCACAGATACGCAGTATTTT
CASTKGGSGRTDTQYF
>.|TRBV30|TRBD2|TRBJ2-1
TGTGCCTGGAACCTAGCGGGAGCCTATGAGCAGTTCTTC
CAWNLAGAYEQFF
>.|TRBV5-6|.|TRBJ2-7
TGTGCCAGCAGCTCACACCGCCTCGGGGACTCGTACGAGCAGTACTTC
CASSSHRLGDSYEQYF
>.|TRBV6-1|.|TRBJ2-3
TGTGCCAGCAGTCCACTTCGAGGCACAGATACGCAGTATTTT
CASSPLRGTDTQYF
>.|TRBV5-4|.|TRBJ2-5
TGTGCCAGCAGCCCAACCCAGCGGGAGACCCAGTACTTC
CASSPTQRETQYF
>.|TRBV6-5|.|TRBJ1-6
TGTGCCAGCACCCTGGCGGGATTGGATTCACCCCTCCACTTT
CASTLAGLDSPLHF
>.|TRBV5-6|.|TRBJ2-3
TGTGCCAGCAGCTCCTTCACAGATACGCAGTATTTT
CASSSFTDTQYF
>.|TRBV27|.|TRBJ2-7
TGTGCCAGCAGTAAATATCAGGGATCCTACGAGCAGTACTTC
CASSKYQGSYEQYF
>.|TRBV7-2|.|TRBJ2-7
TGTGCCAGCAGCTTAGTGGTGGGAGTGGAGCAGTACTTC
CASSLVVGVEQYF
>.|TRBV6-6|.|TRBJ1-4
TGTGCCAGCAGTTACGGGAACACAGGGACAAGTTTT
CASSYGNTGTSF